This record looks at one T cell receptor beta chain sequence and its context. As yet, its antigen is unknown. One end of the junction does not line up with germline, which may come from a read error. This sample stems from a study of cytomegalovirus exposure and HLA in healthy donors. Study results and limitations: The study put 150 to 200 TCR beta chains on its list as cytomegalovirus-associated.

Primers included in the PCR were 60 Vbeta and 13 Jbeta primers. Sequencing used immunoSEQ multiplex PCR; TCRdb keeps in-frame clones, though not all of them. The sample contains around 130,000 clones, 70% of which appear only once. Germline V gene sequence: CDR1 SEHNR, CDR2 FQNEAQ (reference sequence). This CDR3 comprises 19 residues. This sequence originates from a woman between 25 and 40 years old in good health and CMV-seronegative. The specimen was PBMCs. The gene calls are TRBV7-9 and TRBJ2-4; possible D gene TRBD1, 7 bases. CDR3 region: CASGLRGAPGGPGKNIQYF. The CDR3, as DNA: TGTGCCAGCGGCTTAAGGGGGGCACCAGGGGGGCCCGGCAAAAACATTCAGTACTTC.